The source of this TCR beta chain is a study of T cell responses to AZD1222 COVID-19 vaccine. The wider study: Pooled in the analysis were second doses at about 4 or about 12 weeks.

This table comes from immunoSEQ multiplex PCR, and its TCRdb copy is limited to in-frame clones, with some not included. This sample has 100,000 to 150,000 clones, with just over 85% found just once. From germline, CDR1 is SGHVS and CDR2 FQNEAQ. The CDR3 runs 15 residues. V dropped 2 bases and J dropped 4; count of bases not matched to a gene: 6. Comment on this clone: The antigen is undetermined.

The study's findings and limits: The study found vaccine-associated CD4 TCRs spanning spike, dominant at 160-218 and 743-854. There were mostly white British donors and more females than males, and clonal diversity was possibly underestimated. The study sampled repertoires only after the peak T cell response.

This sequence originates from an adult in good health. The chain carries TRBV7-8 and TRBJ2-5, with TRBD1 matching 8 bases. Sequenced here: peripheral blood, sampled on day 0 of AZD1222 vaccination. In nucleotides, the CDR3 is TGTGCCAGCAGCTTAAGGACAGGGTGGACAGAGACCCAGTACTTC. Protein sequence: CASSLRTGWTETQYF.